One and the same sample provided the 15 T cell receptor beta chains below, sequenced in a study of blood T cells in healthy people across ages. Primers used in a second PCR of roughly 6 to 11 cycles were a sample-barcoded 5' primer and a J-beta primer mix. In TCRdb, the 5' RACE reads were re-called with MiXCR into one record per CDR3 protein. The profile covers roughly 2 million distinct CDR3 sequences, with around 48% appearing a single time and roughly 2% taken by the ten largest. The sequenced sample was blood. All receptors derive from a woman aged 35 to 49 in good health.

In its sample, this clonotype was seen a few times. A much larger clone is a single base away; this may be a read error. CDR3 residues: CASSQLDEQYF. CDR3 bases: TGTGCCAGCAGCCAACTCGACGAGCAGTACTTC. The V and J genes are TRBV5-4 and TRBJ2-7; D gene ambiguous. This CDR3 contains 11 residues. Trimming removed 4 bases at V and 5 bases at J, with 7 bases between. The germline gives CDR1 SGHNT, CDR2 YYREEE (reference sequence).

V usage is TRBV2 and J usage is TRBJ1-1; TRBD1 matches at 8 bases. CDR1 SNHLY and CDR2 FYNNEI come from the germline V gene. The J segment lost 5 bases and the V segment lost 8 bases, leaving 7 bases of the junction unmatched. CDR3 length: 13 amino acids. In DNA, the CDR3 is TGTGCCAGCCAAGATACAGGGGGGACTGAAGCTTTCTTT. Amino acid sequence: CASQDTGGTEAFF.

The table lists this clonotype with a few counts. V and J are TRBV27 and TRBJ2-7, with D possibly matching TRBD2 (6 bases). This CDR3 has 16 amino acids. With 3 bases removed from V and 2 bases from J, the gap between germline ends came to 17 bases. Per germline, CDR1 MNHEY and CDR2 SMNVEV (reference sequence). CDR3 in amino acids: CASSFGPPGGTYEQYF. In nucleotides, the CDR3 is TGTGCCAGCAGTTTCGGGCCGCCCGGAGGGACCTACGAGCAGTACTTC.

CDR3 bases: TGTGCCAGCAGTTTAGCTTCCGGGACAGGGGACACCGGGGAGCTGTTTTTT. Its translation: CASSLASGTGDTGELFF. The chain carries TRBV12-3 or TRBV12-4 and TRBJ2-2, with 10 bases identical to TRBD1. With V trimmed by 0 bases and J by 3 bases, 4 bases remained unmatched. The CDR3 loop spans 17 amino acids.

This clonotype has only a few counts. This chain uses TRBV27 with TRBJ1-2; 9 positions match TRBD1. Looked up from germline, CDR1 is MNHEY and CDR2 is SMNVEV (reference sequence). V was pared by 6 bases and J by 7 bases, with 6 bases of the junction left unmatched. This CDR3 spans 13 amino acids. For the CDR3, the DNA is TGTGCCAGCAGAGTACAGGGGGCGCGTGGCTACACCTTC. It yields the protein CASRVQGARGYTF.

This clonotype has more than one count but fewer than ten. This chain uses TRBV10-3 with TRBJ2-3; 7 bases match TRBD2. The CDR3 covers 13 residues. Trimming cost V 10 bases and J 2 bases; bases outside gene matches: 6. Germline-derived CDR1 and CDR2 are ENHRY and SYGVKD. In DNA form, the CDR3 reads TGTGCCACCTCGACTAGCCCCACAGATACGCAGTATTTT. This encodes CATSTSPTDTQYF.

For this clonotype: The junction differs from germline at one of its ends, possibly a read error. The gene calls are TRBV6-2 or TRBV6-3 and TRBJ2-1; D assignment may be TRBD1 or TRBD2 (6 bases each). The germline gives CDR1 MNHEY, CDR2 SVGEGT. The CDR3 is 16 residues long. In nucleotides, the CDR3 is TGTGCCGGCAGTCCCCTGGGAAGGGGGGACTACAATGAGCAGTTCTTC. Translation: CAGSPLGRGDYNEQFF.

This clonotype has a handful of counts. The rearrangement uses TRBV10-2 and TRBJ1-2; no clear D. The CDR3 is 11 amino acids. Germline-derived CDR1 and CDR2 are WSHSY and SAAADI. V shed 7 bases and J shed 7 bases, with 10 bases lying between them. CDR3 coding DNA: TGCGCCAGCACCAGAGGAGGTGGCTACACCTTC. Protein: CASTRGGGYTF.

This clonotype was seen a few times. This chain uses TRBV28 with TRBJ1-1; TRBD1 matches 7 bases. The CDR3 is 15 residues long. The V segment lost 3 bases and the J segment 3 bases; nucleotides outside the gene matches: 7. Germline V gene sequence: CDR1 MDHEN, CDR2 SYDVKM. CDR3 sequence (DNA): TGTGCCAGCAGTTTCGACAGGGAGGCGGACACTGAAGCTTTCTTT. Protein: CASSFDREADTEAFF.

The J gene is TRBJ1-4, the V gene TRBV11-2; D not resolved. The CDR3 extends over 15 amino acids. Per the germline V gene, CDR1 is SGHAT and CDR2 is FQNNGV. V lost 0 bases, J lost 1 base, and 6 bases lay in between. The CDR3 sequence is CASSLEGRTNEKLFF. CDR3 bases: TGTGCCAGCAGCTTAGAAGGAAGAACTAATGAAAAACTGTTTTTT.

The chain is built from TRBV14 and TRBJ2-6; a possible D gene is TRBD2 (5 bases). V lost 2 bases, J lost 0 bases, and 17 bases lay in between. The CDR3 spans 19 residues. From germline, CDR1 is SGHDN and CDR2 FVKESK. CDR3 sequence (DNA): TGTGCCAGCAGCCAATACAGACGGGCGGGTACCTCTGGGGCCAACGTCCTGACTTTC. It encodes CASSQYRRAGTSGANVLTF.

This chain joins TRBV7-2 and TRBJ2-1; 11 nucleotides align to TRBD2. The CDR3 totals 16 residues. J gave up 10 bases and V 5 bases, and 13 bases lay outside the gene matches. Looked up from germline, CDR1 is SGHTA and CDR2 is FQGNSA. The CDR3 sequence is CASSQQPTSGGGEQFF. CDR3 DNA: TGTGCCAGCAGCCAACAACCCACTAGCGGGGGCGGGGAGCAGTTCTTC.

The V call is TRBV27, the J call TRBJ2-7, with a weak D call TRBD1 (6 bases). V was shortened by 3 bases and J by 3 bases, with 18 bases between the two germline ends. Per germline, CDR1 MNHEY and CDR2 SMNVEV (reference sequence). This CDR3 region has 16 residues. The CDR3 DNA follows: TGTGCCAGCAGTTTCAGGGGACCAAGGGACCTCTACGAGCAGTACTTC. This codes for CASSFRGPRDLYEQYF.

This clonotype was found a few times. The CDR3 loop is CSANGANVLTF. Written as DNA, the CDR3 is TGCAGTGCTAACGGGGCCAACGTCCTGACTTTC. The J gene is TRBJ2-6, the V gene TRBV20-1; no firm D call. V dropped 4 bases and J dropped 4 bases, with 2 bases sitting between them. The V gene's germline CDR1 is DFQATT and CDR2 SNEGSKA (reference sequence). The CDR3 covers 11 residues.

This chain joins TRBV4-2 and TRBJ2-2; D perhaps matches TRBD2 (7 bases). The CDR3 has 16 residues. The germline CDR1 and CDR2 sequences are LGHNA and YNFKEQ. V lost 3 bases, J lost 6 bases, and 17 bases lay in between. The CDR3 DNA reads as TGTGCCAGCAGCCAGGACAGAGGGGGGGGCCCCGGGGAGCTGTTTTTT. This encodes CASSQDRGGGPGELFF.